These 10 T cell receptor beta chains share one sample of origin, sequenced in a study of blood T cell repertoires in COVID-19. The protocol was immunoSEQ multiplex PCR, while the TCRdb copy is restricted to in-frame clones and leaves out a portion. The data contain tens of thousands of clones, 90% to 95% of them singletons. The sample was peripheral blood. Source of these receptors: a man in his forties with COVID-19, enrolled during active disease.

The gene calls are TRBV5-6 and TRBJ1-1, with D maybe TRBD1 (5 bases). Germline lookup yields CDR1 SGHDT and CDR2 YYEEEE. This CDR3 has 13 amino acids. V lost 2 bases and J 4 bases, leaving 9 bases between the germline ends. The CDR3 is CASSLRGGTEAFF. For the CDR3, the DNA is TGTGCCAGCAGCTTACGGGGGGGCACTGAAGCTTTCTTT.

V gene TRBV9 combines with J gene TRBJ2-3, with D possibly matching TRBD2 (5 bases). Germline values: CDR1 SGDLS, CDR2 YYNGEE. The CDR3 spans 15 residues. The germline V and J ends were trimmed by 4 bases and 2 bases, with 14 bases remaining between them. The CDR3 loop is CASSRGETHTDTQYF. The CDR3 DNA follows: TGTGCCAGCAGCCGGGGTGAGACCCACACAGATACGCAGTATTTT.

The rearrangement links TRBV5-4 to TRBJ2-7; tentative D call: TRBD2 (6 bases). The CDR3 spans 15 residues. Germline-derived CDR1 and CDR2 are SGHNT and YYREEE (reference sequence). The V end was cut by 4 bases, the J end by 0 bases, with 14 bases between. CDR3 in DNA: TGTGCCAGCAGCCCCATGGGGGGAATCTCCTACGAGCAGTACTTC. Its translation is CASSPMGGISYEQYF.

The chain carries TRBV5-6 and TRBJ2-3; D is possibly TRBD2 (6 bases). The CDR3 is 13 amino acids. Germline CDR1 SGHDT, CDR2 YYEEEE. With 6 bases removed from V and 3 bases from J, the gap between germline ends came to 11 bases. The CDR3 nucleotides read TGTGCCAGCATCCCCGCGGGAACAGATACGCAGTATTTT. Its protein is CASIPAGTDTQYF.

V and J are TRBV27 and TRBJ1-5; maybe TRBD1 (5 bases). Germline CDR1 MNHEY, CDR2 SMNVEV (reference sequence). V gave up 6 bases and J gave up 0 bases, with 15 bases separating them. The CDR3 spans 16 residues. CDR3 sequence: CASRSDSFYSNQPQHF. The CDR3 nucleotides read TGTGCCAGCAGATCAGACAGTTTCTATAGCAATCAGCCCCAGCATTTT.

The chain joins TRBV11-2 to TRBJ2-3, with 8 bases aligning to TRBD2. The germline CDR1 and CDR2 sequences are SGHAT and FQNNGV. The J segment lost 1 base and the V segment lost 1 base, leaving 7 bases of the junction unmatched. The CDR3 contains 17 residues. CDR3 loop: CASSLGPQRGRTDTQYF. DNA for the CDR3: TGTGCCAGCAGCTTAGGCCCCCAGCGGGGGCGCACAGATACGCAGTATTTT.

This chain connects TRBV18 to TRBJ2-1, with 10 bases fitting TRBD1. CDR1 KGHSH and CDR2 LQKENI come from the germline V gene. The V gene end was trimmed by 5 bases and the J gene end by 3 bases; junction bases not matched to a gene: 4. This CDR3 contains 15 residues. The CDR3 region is CASSSGQGSYNEQFF. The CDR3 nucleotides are TGTGCCAGCTCATCGGGACAGGGGAGCTACAATGAGCAGTTCTTC.

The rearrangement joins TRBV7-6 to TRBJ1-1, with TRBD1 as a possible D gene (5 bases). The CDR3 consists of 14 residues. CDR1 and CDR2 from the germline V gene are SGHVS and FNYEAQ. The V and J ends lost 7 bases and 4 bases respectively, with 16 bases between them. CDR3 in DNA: TGTGCCAGCACACTCGACAGTCTGGGCACTGAAGCTTTCTTT. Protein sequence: CASTLDSLGTEAFF.

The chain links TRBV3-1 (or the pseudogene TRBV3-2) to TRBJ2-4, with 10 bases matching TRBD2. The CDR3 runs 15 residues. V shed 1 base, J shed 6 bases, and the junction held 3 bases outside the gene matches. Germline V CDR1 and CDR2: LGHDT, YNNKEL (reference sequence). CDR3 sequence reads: CASSQGLAGVNIQYF. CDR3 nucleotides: TGTGCCAGCAGCCAAGGACTAGCGGGTGTAAACATTCAGTACTTC.

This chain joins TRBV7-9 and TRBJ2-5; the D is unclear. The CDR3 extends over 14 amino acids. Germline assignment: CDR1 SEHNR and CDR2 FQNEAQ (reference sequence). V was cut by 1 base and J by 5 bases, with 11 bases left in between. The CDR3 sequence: CASSLGLTGETQYF. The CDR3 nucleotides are TGTGCCAGCAGCTTAGGACTCACTGGGGAGACCCAGTACTTC.